This T cell receptor beta chain was sequenced during a study of OX40 agonist ivuxolimab in advanced cancers. The study, taken as a whole, reports: Low normalized T-cell clonal expansion was additionally recorded for some nonresponders.

Generated by immunoSEQ multiplex PCR, the TCRdb table keeps only in-frame clones and is missing some. Of 50,000 to 65,000 clones in the sample, about four fifths were seen once. This clone was seen once. No antigen is known for it. The CDR3 is made up of 14 amino acids. V was cut by 2 bases and J by 1 base, with 8 bases left in between. The V gene's germline CDR1 is SNHLY and CDR2 FYNNEI. The sequence derives from an adult with an advanced solid tumor such as melanoma, head and neck, liver or kidney cancer. The chain combines TRBV2 with TRBJ1-1, with D possibly matching TRBD1 (5 bases). Specimen: CD4+ or CD8+ T cells sorted from blood, collected in a trial of the OX40 agonist ivuxolimab. CDR3 sequence: CASSETGTNTEAFF. The DNA of the CDR3 is TGTGCCAGCAGTGAAACAGGAACGAACACTGAAGCTTTCTTT. Full variable domain (outside the CDR3, taken from reference TRBV2 and TRBJ1-1): EPEVTQTPSHQVTQMGQEVILRCVPISNHLYFYWYRQILGQKVEFLVSFYNNEISEKSEIFDDQFSVERPDGSNFTLKIRSTKLEDSAMYFCASSETGTNTEAFFGQGTRLTVV.